A single sample gave rise to the 3 T cell receptor beta chains below, sequenced in a study of T cells in Graves' hyperthyroidism and ophthalmopathy (dated by TCRdb to between 2018 and 2020). The library was obtained by multiplex PCR. Reads for this sample came from an Illumina HiSeq 2000. Amplification of TCR beta CDR3 regions was carried out from RNA transcripts. For the first round of RT-PCR on the TCR CDR3, the HTBI primer set was used together with the Qiagen OneStep RT-PCR kit. TCRdb ran its own pipeline on the public reads, namely fastp trimming at Q25 and MiXCR clone calling, and kept in-frame beta chains. Rows with a matching CDR3 protein are joined into one entry that keeps the most common DNA and genes. For this sample there are fewer than 350,000 distinct CDR3 sequences; around 18% appear just once. In total, the top ten clones hold around 15% of the sample. Sequenced sample: blood. These receptors were obtained from a woman between 40 and 50 years old with Graves' ophthalmopathy.

This clonotype has a count of ten or more. V usage is TRBV19 and J usage is TRBJ2-7; D not certain. Trimming stripped 7 bases from V and 2 bases from J, with 12 bases between. Germline-derived CDR1 and CDR2 are LNHDA and SQIVND (reference sequence). This CDR3 contains 13 residues. CDR3 region: CASKSTTTYEQYF. CDR3 nucleotides: TGTGCCAGTAAATCAACAACTACCTACGAGCAGTACTTC.

There are many counts of this clonotype. The chain is built from TRBV7-2 and TRBJ2-7, with TRBD2 identical over 8 bases. The CDR3 loop spans 16 amino acids. V shed 5 bases and J 2 bases; nucleotides not matched to a gene: 11. CDR1 is SGHTA and CDR2 is FQGNSA in the germline V gene. CDR3 region: CASSPRGGGRTYEQYF. The CDR3 DNA reads TGTGCCAGCAGCCCGAGGGGCGGGGGGCGGACCTACGAGCAGTACTTC.

This clonotype showed up many times. This chain uses TRBV5-5 with TRBJ2-2; D may be TRBD1 or TRBD2 (5 bases each). CDR1 is SGHKS, CDR2 YYEKEE, per germline (reference sequence). V was pared by 4 bases and J by 1 base, with 11 bases between. This CDR3 spans 15 amino acids. The CDR3 DNA is TGTGCCAGCAGCCTGGGACGGATGAACACCGGGGAGCTGTTTTTT. Residues: CASSLGRMNTGELFF.